The entry that follows covers one TCR beta chain sequence. No cognate antigen has been identified for it. The input lacks base qualities; no much larger clone sits a single base away. The library was made by the immunoSEQ multiplex PCR assay. Imported from immuneACCESS, the table was reduced by TCRdb to in-frame sequences with V and J called. These copies leave out some clones; in studies compared against another copy, an unresolved V gene accounts for under half, and the cause of the remainder is not known. In this sample the table shows about 98,000 clones, roughly 78% of which occur a single time. The biggest ten clones account for roughly 2% of the sample. These data belong to a study of control samples from healthy donors and cancer patients (dated by TCRdb to about 2020). The trim is 8 bases for V and 7 bases for J, with a gap of 11 bases between the germline ends. The CDR3 holds 12 amino acids from the cysteine to the phenylalanine. The only DNA kept is the CDR3, 36 bases in frame from the first base. CDR1 and CDR2 (MDHEN, SYDVKM) derive from the germline V gene.

This receptor chain uses TRBV28 and TRBJ2-2; no D segment can be confidently identified. The clonotype originates from a man aged 55 to 70 in good health. Sequencing was performed on blood. The encoded CDR3 is CASSLEVGELFF. The nucleotides are TGTGCCAGCTCGCTAGAGGTCGGGGAGCTGTTTTTT.